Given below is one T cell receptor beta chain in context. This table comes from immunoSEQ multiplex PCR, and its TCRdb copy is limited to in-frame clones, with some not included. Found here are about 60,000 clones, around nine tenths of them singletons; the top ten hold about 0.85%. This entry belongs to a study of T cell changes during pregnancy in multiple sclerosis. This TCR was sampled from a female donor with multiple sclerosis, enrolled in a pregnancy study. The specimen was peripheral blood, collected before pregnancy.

CDR3 sequence reads: CASSQSPWSSYEQYF. CDR3 DNA sequence: TGTGCCAGCAGTCAGAGCCCGTGGAGCTCCTACGAGCAGTACTTC. The chain couples TRBV14 to TRBJ2-7; D uncertain. Germline CDR1 is SGHDN and CDR2 is FVKESK. The CDR3 contains 15 residues. Trimming shortened V by 6 bases and J by 0 bases, and 15 bases separated the two germline ends.